This T cell receptor beta chain was sequenced during a study of OX40 agonist ivuxolimab in advanced cancers. Overall study: Dose-escalation patients suffered from hepatocellular carcinoma, melanoma, renal cell or head and neck cancer.

Regarding this clone: Its antigen remains unknown.

V lost 4 bases and J lost 7, with 13 bases in between. Germline CDR1 MGHRA, CDR2 YSYEKL. The CDR3 runs 14 residues. Study-wide results and caveats: Averaged across samples, CD8+ T cells carried more expanded clones than CD4+ did.

Here immunoSEQ multiplex PCR was the method, and the copy in TCRdb shows in-frame clones only, minus some. The repertoire holds 70,000 to 95,000 clones, with around four fifths as singletons. The chain links TRBV4-1 to TRBJ1-4, with a tentative D call TRBD1 (6 bases). Material: CD4+ or CD8+ T cells sorted from blood, obtained in a trial of the OX40 agonist ivuxolimab. The receptor was derived from an adult with an advanced solid tumor such as melanoma, head and neck, liver or kidney cancer. CDR3 bases: TGCGCCAGCAGCCTAATCAGGACAGCTGAAAAACTGTTTTTT. Encoded protein: CASSLIRTAEKLFF.